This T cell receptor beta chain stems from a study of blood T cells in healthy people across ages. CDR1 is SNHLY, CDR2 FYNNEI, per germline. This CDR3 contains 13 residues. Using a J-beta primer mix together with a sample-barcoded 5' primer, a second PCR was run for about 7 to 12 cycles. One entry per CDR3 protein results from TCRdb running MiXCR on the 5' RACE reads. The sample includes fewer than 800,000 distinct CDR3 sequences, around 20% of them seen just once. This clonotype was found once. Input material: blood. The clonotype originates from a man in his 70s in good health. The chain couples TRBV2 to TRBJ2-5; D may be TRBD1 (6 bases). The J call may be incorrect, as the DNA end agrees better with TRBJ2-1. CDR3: CASNLQGRGEQFF. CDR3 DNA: TGTGCCAGCAACTTACAGGGCCGGGGTGAGCAGTTCTTC.